This T cell receptor (beta chain) originates from a study of cytomegalovirus exposure and HLA in healthy donors. Vbeta (60) and Jbeta (13) primers were used in the PCR. Method: immunoSEQ multiplex PCR; TCRdb's copy keeps in-frame clones and lacks some. This sample has about 140,000 clones, with 55% to 80% found just once. A note on this clone: Antigen specificity is unknown.

The CDR3 totals 15 residues. Losses at the gene ends were 6 bases for V and 1 base for J; bases not matched to a gene: 8. Germline-derived CDR1 and CDR2 are SGHNT and YENEEA. Overall study results and limits: The study designated some 180 TCR beta chains cytomegalovirus-associated.

Sample: PBMCs. The sequence came from a human donor in good health. The chain employs TRBV11-3 and TRBJ2-7; 8 bases line up with TRBD2. The DNA of the CDR3 is TGTGCCAGCAGGCGCGGTGCGGGAGGTTCCTACGAGCAGTACTTC. This gives the protein CASRRGAGGSYEQYF.